This entry lists 10 T cell receptor beta chains sequenced from one sample in a study of control samples from healthy donors and cancer patients. The method was immunoSEQ multiplex PCR; TCRdb's version includes in-frame clones alone and lacks a portion of them. The sample records around 110,000 clones, 85% to 90% being singletons. The sequenced sample was blood. Receptors were obtained from a woman in her 70s in good health.

V and J are TRBV27 and TRBJ2-1; a weak D match, TRBD2 (6 bases). This CDR3 region has 16 residues. CDR1 and CDR2 (germline): MNHEY, SMNVEV (reference sequence). V was trimmed by 6 bases and J by 2 bases, leaving 17 bases between them. CDR3 region: CASSPLGGNPYNEQFF. For the CDR3, the DNA is TGTGCCAGCAGCCCCCTTGGAGGGAACCCCTACAATGAGCAGTTCTTC.

The chain recombines TRBV10-3 with TRBJ1-5; D gene unclear. CDR1 is ENHRY and CDR2 is SYGVKD in the germline V gene. CDR3 size: 13 residues. The V and J ends lost 0 bases and 6 bases respectively, with 6 bases between them. CDR3 region: CAISESMSQPQHF. DNA for the CDR3: TGTGCCATCAGTGAGTCGATGTCTCAGCCCCAGCATTTT.

V gene TRBV3-1 (or the pseudogene TRBV3-2) combines with J gene TRBJ1-1; D is uncertain. Looked up from germline, CDR1 is LGHDT and CDR2 is YNNKEL (reference sequence). This CDR3 comprises 13 residues. Trimming cost V 4 bases and J 1 base, with 7 bases left between them. CDR3 sequence (DNA): TGTGCCAGCAGCCGCAGCGAGAACACTGAAGCTTTCTTT. Its protein is CASSRSENTEAFF.

The gene calls are TRBV10-3 and TRBJ2-5; TRBD2 aligns across 9 bases. The germline V gene has CDR1 ENHRY and CDR2 SYGVKD. Trimming cost V 0 bases and J 4 bases; bases outside gene matches: 3. The CDR3 consists of 15 residues. CDR3 loop: CAISESRGLAETQYF. CDR3 nucleotides: TGTGCCATCAGTGAGTCGAGGGGACTAGCAGAGACCCAGTACTTC.

This chain joins TRBV5-1 and TRBJ2-5; the D gene is possibly TRBD2 (5 bases). The CDR3 has 14 amino acids. Germline CDR1 and CDR2: SGHRS and YFSETQ. Deletions cut 4 bases from V and 5 bases from J, with 15 bases between. CDR3 sequence reads: CASSLEWAGETQYF. The CDR3, as DNA: TGCGCCAGCAGCCTGGAGTGGGCGGGTGAGACCCAGTACTTC.

This sequence joins TRBV6-5 and TRBJ2-7; TRBD1 is a possible D gene (6 bases). CDR1 and CDR2 (germline): MNHEY, SVGAGI. V lost 8 bases and J 6 bases, leaving 17 bases between the germline ends. The CDR3 sequence is 13 residues long. CDR3 bases: TGTGCCAGCCACTTCCGACAGGCCACCGAGCAGTACTTC. It encodes CASHFRQATEQYF.

The chain is built from TRBV27 and TRBJ2-3; D perhaps matches TRBD2 (6 bases). V was clipped by 10 bases and J by 5 bases, with 19 bases between them. Germline V lookup: CDR1 MNHEY, CDR2 SMNVEV (reference sequence). This CDR3 has 14 amino acids. The CDR3 nucleotides are TGTGCCATCTCCGTGGCGGGGCGACTAGATACGCAGTATTTT. Translation: CAISVAGRLDTQYF.

This clone was counted a few times. The chain joins TRBV9 to TRBJ2-1, with 9 bases matching TRBD1. CDR1 is SGDLS, CDR2 YYNGEE, per germline. This CDR3 comprises 17 residues. V was pared by 2 bases and J by 8 bases, with 14 bases of the junction left unmatched. For the CDR3, the DNA is TGTGCCAGCAGCGTGCCGGTGGGGGGACAGGGAATCGATGAGCAGTTCTTC. Translated, it gives CASSVPVGGQGIDEQFF.

This clone has a handful of counts. The V call is TRBV18, the J call TRBJ1-5, with unresolved D. The germline V gene has CDR1 KGHSH and CDR2 LQKENI. The V end was cut by 2 bases, the J end by 5 bases, with 7 bases between. The CDR3 is 13 amino acids. The CDR3 region has the DNA TGTGCCAGCTCACCAGACACCTATCAGCCCCAGCATTTT. Residues: CASSPDTYQPQHF.

This rearrangement joins TRBV6-5 to TRBJ1-2; D remains unclear. Deletions cut 6 bases from V and 2 bases from J, with 10 bases between. The CDR3 consists of 13 residues. The germline gives CDR1 MNHEY, CDR2 SVGAGI. CDR3 loop: CASSFDGNYGYTF. Here the CDR3 DNA reads TGTGCCAGCAGCTTTGACGGGAACTATGGCTACACCTTC.